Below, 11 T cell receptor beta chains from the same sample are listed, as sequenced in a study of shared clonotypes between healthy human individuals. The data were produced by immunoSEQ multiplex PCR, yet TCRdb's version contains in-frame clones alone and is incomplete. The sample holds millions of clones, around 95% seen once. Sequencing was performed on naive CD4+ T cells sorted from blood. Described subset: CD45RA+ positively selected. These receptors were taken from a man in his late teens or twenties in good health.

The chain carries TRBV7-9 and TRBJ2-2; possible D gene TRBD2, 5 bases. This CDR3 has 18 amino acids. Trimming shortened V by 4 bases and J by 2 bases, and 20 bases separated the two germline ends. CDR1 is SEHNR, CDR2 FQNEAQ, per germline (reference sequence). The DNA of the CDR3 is TGTGCCAGCAGCTATTTGGAGGTGACACTGATTAACACCGGGGAGCTGTTTTTT. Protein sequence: CASSYLEVTLINTGELFF.

The CDR3 region is CASSKDGGTEAFF. CDR3 sequence (DNA): TGTGCCAGCAGCAAAGACGGGGGTACTGAAGCTTTCTTT. The J gene is TRBJ1-1, the V gene TRBV11-3, with a tentative D call TRBD1 (5 bases). Per the germline V gene, CDR1 is SGHNT and CDR2 is YENEEA. Between the trimmed V and J ends, which lost 5 bases and 5 bases, there was a span of 12 bases. This CDR3 is 13 amino acids long.

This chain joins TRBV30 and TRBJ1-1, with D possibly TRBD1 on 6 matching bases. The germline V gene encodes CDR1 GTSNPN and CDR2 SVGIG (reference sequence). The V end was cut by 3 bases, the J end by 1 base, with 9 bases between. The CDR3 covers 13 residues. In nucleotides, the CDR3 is TGTGCCTGGAGGAGGGGGACGAACACTGAAGCTTTCTTT. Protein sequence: CAWRRGTNTEAFF.

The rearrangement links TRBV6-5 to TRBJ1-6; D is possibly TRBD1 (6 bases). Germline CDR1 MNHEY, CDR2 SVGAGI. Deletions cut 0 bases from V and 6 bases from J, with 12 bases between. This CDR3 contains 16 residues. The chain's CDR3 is CASSYSSGGLNSPLHF. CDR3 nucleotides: TGTGCCAGCAGTTACTCCTCCGGGGGGCTTAATTCACCCCTCCACTTT.

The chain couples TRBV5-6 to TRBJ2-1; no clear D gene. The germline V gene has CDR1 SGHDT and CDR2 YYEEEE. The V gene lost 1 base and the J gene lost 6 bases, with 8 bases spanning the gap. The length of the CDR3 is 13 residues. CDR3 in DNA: TGTGCCAGCAGCTTGTATCCGGGCAATGAGCAGTTCTTC. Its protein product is CASSLYPGNEQFF.

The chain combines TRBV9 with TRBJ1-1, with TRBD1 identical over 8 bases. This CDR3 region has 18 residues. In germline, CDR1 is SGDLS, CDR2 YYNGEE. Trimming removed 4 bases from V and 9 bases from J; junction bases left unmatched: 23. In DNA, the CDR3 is TGTGCCAGCAGCCCCCAACCGGGACAGGAGGAGTCCACGGTACAAGCTTTCTTT. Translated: CASSPQPGQEESTVQAFF.

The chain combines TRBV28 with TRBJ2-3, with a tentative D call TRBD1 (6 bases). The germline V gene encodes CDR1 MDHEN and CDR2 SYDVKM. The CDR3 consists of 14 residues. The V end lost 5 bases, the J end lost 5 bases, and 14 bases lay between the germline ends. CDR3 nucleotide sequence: TGTGCCAGCAGTGTACAGGGTAGCCAAGATACGCAGTATTTT. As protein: CASSVQGSQDTQYF.

This chain's CDR3 is CAWSGRHLRGSPLHF. The DNA of the CDR3 is TGTGCCTGGAGTGGCCGGCACCTCAGAGGGTCACCCCTCCACTTT. The chain combines TRBV30 with TRBJ1-6; the D is unclear. Germline CDR1 reads GTSNPN; CDR2 reads SVGIG (reference sequence). Trimming took 1 base from V and 10 from J, leaving 17 bases between them. CDR3 size: 15 residues.

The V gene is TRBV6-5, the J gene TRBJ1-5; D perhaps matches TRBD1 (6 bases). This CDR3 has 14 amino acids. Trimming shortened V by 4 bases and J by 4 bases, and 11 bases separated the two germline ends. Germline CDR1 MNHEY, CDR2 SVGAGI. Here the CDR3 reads CASSLGGRNQPQHF. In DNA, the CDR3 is TGTGCCAGCAGTTTAGGGGGAAGGAATCAGCCCCAGCATTTT.

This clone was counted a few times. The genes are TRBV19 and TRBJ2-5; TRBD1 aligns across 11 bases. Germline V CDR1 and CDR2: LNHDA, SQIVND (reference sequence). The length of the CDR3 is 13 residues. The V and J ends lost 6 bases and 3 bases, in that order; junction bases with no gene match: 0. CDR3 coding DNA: TGTGCCAGTAGGGGACAGGGGGAAGAGACCCAGTACTTC. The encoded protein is CASRGQGEETQYF.

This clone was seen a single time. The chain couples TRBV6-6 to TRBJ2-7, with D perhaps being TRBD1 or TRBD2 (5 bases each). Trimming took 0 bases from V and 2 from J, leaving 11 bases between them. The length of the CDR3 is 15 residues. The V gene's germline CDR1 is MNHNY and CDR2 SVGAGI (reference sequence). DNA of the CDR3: TGTGCCAGCAGTTACTCCGGGGACCGAGCCTACGAGCAGTACTTC. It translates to CASSYSGDRAYEQYF.